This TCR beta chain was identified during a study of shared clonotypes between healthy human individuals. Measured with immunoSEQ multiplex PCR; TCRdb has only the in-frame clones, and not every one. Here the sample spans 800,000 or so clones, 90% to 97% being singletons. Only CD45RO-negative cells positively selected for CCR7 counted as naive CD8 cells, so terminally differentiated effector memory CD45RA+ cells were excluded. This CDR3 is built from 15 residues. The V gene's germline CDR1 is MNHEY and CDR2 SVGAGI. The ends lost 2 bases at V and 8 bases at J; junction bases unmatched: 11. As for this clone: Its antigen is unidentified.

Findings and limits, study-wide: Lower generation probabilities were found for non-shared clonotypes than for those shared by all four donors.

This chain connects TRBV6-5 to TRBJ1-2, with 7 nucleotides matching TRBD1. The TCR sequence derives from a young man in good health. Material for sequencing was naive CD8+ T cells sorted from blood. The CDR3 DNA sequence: TGTGCCAGCAGTTACGAAGCAGGGGGGTTTTCGGGCTACACCTTC. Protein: CASSYEAGGFSGYTF.